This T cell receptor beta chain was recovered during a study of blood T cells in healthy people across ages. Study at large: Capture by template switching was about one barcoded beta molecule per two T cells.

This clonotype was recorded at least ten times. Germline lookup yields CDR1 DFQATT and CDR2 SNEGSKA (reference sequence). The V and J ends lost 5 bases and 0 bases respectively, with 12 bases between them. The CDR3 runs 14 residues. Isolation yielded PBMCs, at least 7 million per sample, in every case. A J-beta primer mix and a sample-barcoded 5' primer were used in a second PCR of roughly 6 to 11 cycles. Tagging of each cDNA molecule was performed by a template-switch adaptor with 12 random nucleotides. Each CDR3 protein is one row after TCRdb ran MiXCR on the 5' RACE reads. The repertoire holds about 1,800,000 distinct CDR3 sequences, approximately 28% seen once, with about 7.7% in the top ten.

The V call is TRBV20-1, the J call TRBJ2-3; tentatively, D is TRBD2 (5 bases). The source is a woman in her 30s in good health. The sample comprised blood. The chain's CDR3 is CSADQWTSTDTQYF. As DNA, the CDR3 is TGCAGTGCTGATCAGTGGACTAGCACAGATACGCAGTATTTT.